The 21 T cell receptor beta chains in this list originate from one sample, sequenced in a study of CD8 T cells in ankylosing spondylitis. TCRdb processed the 5' RACE reads anew with MiXCR; each CDR3 protein has one entry. The sample holds 50,000 to 75,000 distinct CDR3 sequences, under 7.5% seen once. Sample: synovial fluid, either unsorted or a sorted T cell fraction (not recorded which). The receptor source for this set is a male donor with ankylosing spondylitis.

J is TRBJ2-1 and V is TRBV28; possibly TRBD2 for D (6 bases). Looked up from germline, CDR1 is MDHEN and CDR2 is SYDVKM. V gave up 8 bases and J gave up 6 bases, with 17 bases separating them. The CDR3 extends over 14 amino acids. CDR3 coding DNA: TGTGCCAGCCAGCAGGGCGGGGATCGCAATGAGCAGTTCTTC. Translating it yields CASQQGGDRNEQFF.

This clonotype was observed a few times. The genes are TRBV6-5 and TRBJ2-7; TRBD2 might be the D (7 bases). The CDR3 is made up of 15 amino acids. V lost 4 bases and J lost 6, with 19 bases in between. Germline CDR1 reads MNHEY; CDR2 reads SVGAGI. The CDR3 loop reads CASSLGGGPPTEQYF. DNA of the CDR3: TGTGCCAGCAGTTTAGGGGGGGGACCTCCTACCGAGCAGTACTTC.

This clonotype was counted ten times or more. The chain links TRBV10-3 to TRBJ1-1, with D hard to call. The germline V and J ends were trimmed by 10 bases and 4 bases, with 10 bases remaining between them. The CDR3 covers 11 residues. CDR1 and CDR2 from the germline V gene are ENHRY and SYGVKD. CDR3 loop: CATTDGTEAFF. The CDR3 DNA follows: TGTGCCACTACCGATGGCACTGAAGCTTTCTTT.

The V and J genes are TRBV7-9 and TRBJ1-6, with D uncertain. Germline CDR1 and CDR2: SEHNR and FQNEAQ (reference sequence). The germline V and J ends were trimmed by 4 bases and 12 bases, with 7 bases remaining between them. This CDR3 region has 11 residues. CDR3 protein: CASSSPGPLHF. CDR3 DNA sequence: TGTGCCAGCAGCTCGCCTGGACCCCTCCACTTT.

This clonotype was seen repeatedly, ten times or more. This chain's CDR3 is CASSPNWRSEAFF. The CDR3 nucleotides read TGTGCCAGCAGTCCAAACTGGAGGTCTGAAGCTTTCTTT. The gene calls are TRBV7-2 and TRBJ1-1; D uncertain. There are 13 residues in the CDR3. Germline V gene lookup returns CDR1 SGHTA and CDR2 FQGNSA. V was pared by 6 bases and J by 6 bases, with 14 bases between.

This clonotype has ten or more counts. DNA for the CDR3: TGTGCCAGCAGCGATCCCGGACAGGCGCGGAACACTGAAGCTTTCTTT. Translating gives CASSDPGQARNTEAFF. The chain uses TRBV12-3 or TRBV12-4 and TRBJ1-1, with 7 bases lining up with TRBD1. The CDR3 consists of 16 residues. J lost 1 base, V lost 6 bases, and 11 bases had no gene match.

This clonotype has at least ten counts. This chain links TRBV10-1 with TRBJ2-1; 8 positions match TRBD2. Germline V gene sequence: CDR1 WNHNN, CDR2 SYGVQD (reference sequence). With 3 bases clipped from V and 7 bases from J, the junction kept 11 bases outside the gene matches. The CDR3 consists of 16 residues. The CDR3 DNA is TGCGCCAGCAGTGATACGAGAGCGGGAGCACGAAATGAGCAGTTCTTC. Protein: CASSDTRAGARNEQFF.

This clonotype has just a few counts. V is TRBV5-5 and J is TRBJ2-2; weak D call: TRBD1 (5 bases). The ends were cut back, 4 bases at V and 6 bases at J, with 10 bases in the middle. The CDR3 runs 13 residues. CDR1 is SGHKS and CDR2 is YYEKEE in the germline V gene (reference sequence). This chain's CDR3 is CASSPRVAGELFF. CDR3 in DNA: TGTGCCAGCAGCCCCAGGGTTGCCGGGGAGCTGTTTTTT.

This clonotype was recorded many times. The chain joins TRBV12-5 to TRBJ2-1; tentatively, D is TRBD2 (7 bases). V lost 2 bases, J lost 8 bases, and 25 bases lay in between. There are 18 residues in the CDR3. Germline V lookup: CDR1 LGHNT, CDR2 FRNRAP. CDR3 loop: CASGLSRRGAGVMHEQFF. The CDR3 region has the DNA TGTGCTAGTGGTTTGAGTAGGAGGGGGGCGGGAGTTATGCATGAGCAGTTCTTC.

Many counts were recorded for this clonotype. The V call is TRBV20-1, the J call TRBJ2-7; the match to TRBD2 covers 13 bases. Trimming removed 0 bases from V and 7 bases from J; junction bases left unmatched: 9. Germline V gives CDR1 DFQATT, CDR2 SNEGSKA (reference sequence). The CDR3 spans 16 residues. For the CDR3, the DNA is TGCAGTGCTAGAGATGGGGGACTAGCGGGGCCGGGGGAGCAGTACTTC. Encoded protein: CSARDGGLAGPGEQYF.

This clonotype has a count of ten or more. The junction departs from germline at one end; a sequencing error may be responsible. V gene TRBV7-7 combines with J gene TRBJ2-2; unclear D gene. The V gene's germline CDR1 is SSHAT and CDR2 FNYEAQ (reference sequence). CDR3 length equals 14 residues. The CDR3 DNA sequence: TGTGCTAGCAGCTTCCGCCCGAACACCGGGGAGCTGTTTTTT. Its protein is CASSFRPNTGELFF. The full variable domain, in which reference TRBV7-7 and TRBJ2-2 provide the parts outside the CDR3, is GAGVSQSPRYKVTKRGQDVTLRCDPISSHATLYWYQQALGQGPEFLTYFNYEAQPDKSGLPSDRFSAERPEGSISTLTIQRTEQRDSAMYRCASSFRPNTGELFFGEGSRLTVL.

At least ten counts were recorded for this clonotype. This sequence joins TRBV29-1 and TRBJ1-3; D perhaps matches TRBD1 (5 bases). V gave up 6 bases and J gave up 1 base, with 16 bases separating them. The V gene's germline CDR1 is SQVTM and CDR2 ANQGSEA. This CDR3 region has 15 residues. The DNA of the CDR3 is TGCAGCGTCCTAGACAGTACCAGGTCTGGAAACACCATATATTTT. Amino acid sequence: CSVLDSTRSGNTIYF.

Many counts were recorded for this clonotype. The rearrangement uses TRBV12-3 or TRBV12-4 and TRBJ1-2; possible D gene TRBD1, 5 bases. This CDR3 is 12 amino acids long. V was shortened by 7 bases and J by 4 bases, with 10 bases between the two germline ends. The CDR3 bases are TGTGCCAGCAACTCAGGGACCTATGGCTACACCTTC. Amino acids: CASNSGTYGYTF.

This chain connects TRBV28 to TRBJ1-2; D is possibly TRBD1 (6 bases). This CDR3 is built from 14 residues. Germline CDR1 MDHEN, CDR2 SYDVKM. The V gene lost 6 bases and the J gene lost 9 bases, with 20 bases spanning the gap. CDR3 nucleotide sequence: TGTGCCAGCAGCGGAGGGACACCGGCTCGACGCTACACCTTC. It specifies CASSGGTPARRYTF.

In its sample, this clonotype was seen a few times. This may stem from a read error, because a much larger clone lies one nucleotide away. The chain couples TRBV7-3 to TRBJ1-1; no reliable D call. This CDR3 region has 13 residues. V was cut by 5 bases and J by 0 bases, with 7 bases left in between. Per the germline V gene, CDR1 is SGHTA and CDR2 is FQGTGA. Here the CDR3 reads CASSTDLNTEAFF. The CDR3, as DNA: TGTGCCAGCAGCACGGACCTGAACACTGAAGCTTTCTTT.

This clonotype was seen ten or more times. This sequence joins TRBV7-6 and TRBJ2-5, with D possibly being TRBD1 (5 bases). Germline V gene data show CDR1 as SGHVS and CDR2 as FNYEAQ. Between the trimmed V and J ends, which lost 4 bases and 6 bases, there was a span of 15 bases. The CDR3 loop spans 14 amino acids. The CDR3 sequence: CASSSTSGWKTQYF. In DNA form, the CDR3 reads TGTGCCAGCAGCTCAACCTCAGGGTGGAAGACCCAGTACTTC.

The chain couples TRBV27 to TRBJ2-7, with 8 positions matching TRBD1. CDR1 and CDR2 from the germline V gene are MNHEY and SMNVEV (reference sequence). The V segment lost 8 bases and the J segment 4 bases; nucleotides outside the gene matches: 10. CDR3 size: 14 residues. The CDR3 nucleotides are TGTGCCAGCGGATGGAGGACAGGGAAATACGAGCAGTACTTC. It yields the protein CASGWRTGKYEQYF.

V and J are TRBV11-3 and TRBJ2-7; 9 nucleotides match TRBD1. The CDR3 is 16 amino acids. V lost 1 base and J lost 4; bases outside the gene matches: 8. Germline values: CDR1 SGHNT, CDR2 YENEEA. This CDR3 reads CASSLGGQGSAYEQYF. In DNA form, the CDR3 reads TGTGCCAGCAGCTTAGGGGGACAGGGATCGGCATACGAGCAGTACTTC.

This clonotype appeared many times. This chain uses TRBV7-3 with TRBJ2-7, with 12 positions matching TRBD2. Germline V gives CDR1 SGHTA, CDR2 FQGTGA. The CDR3 has 16 amino acids. The V gene end was trimmed by 4 bases and the J gene end by 5 bases; junction bases not matched to a gene: 9. The CDR3 reads CASSSDRLAGVNEQYF. The CDR3 DNA is TGTGCCAGCAGCTCTGACAGACTAGCGGGAGTGAACGAGCAGTACTTC.

This clonotype was counted only a few times. The rearrangement uses TRBV7-6 and TRBJ2-4, with a tentative D call TRBD2 (6 bases). The germline V and J ends were trimmed by 2 bases and 6 bases, with 29 bases remaining between them. The CDR3 is made up of 20 amino acids. Per the germline V gene, CDR1 is SGHVS and CDR2 is FNYEAQ. Here the CDR3 reads CASSLHAPGGFTDGSNIQYF. The DNA for the CDR3 is TGTGCCAGCAGCTTACATGCGCCAGGAGGGTTCACGGATGGTTCAAACATTCAGTACTTC.

Ten or more counts support this clonotype. V is TRBV4-1 and J is TRBJ1-1; D remains unclear. The V end was cut by 0 bases, the J end by 1 base, with 12 bases between. The CDR3 sequence is 16 residues long. The germline CDR1 and CDR2 sequences are MGHRA and YSYEKL. CDR3 loop: CASSQDLPGANTEAFF. In DNA form, the CDR3 reads TGCGCCAGCAGCCAAGATCTCCCAGGAGCGAACACTGAAGCTTTCTTT.